This T cell receptor (beta chain) was recovered during a study of T-cell reconstitution after alpha-beta-depleted transplantation in children. Findings of the study overall: Alpha-beta T cells present about two months after transplant were reported to originate from several hundred expanded graft clones. Newly produced T cells mostly provided counts and TCRbeta diversity after one year, as hyperexpanded clones declined. Surviving thymic progenitors and recipient T cells were the source of high TCRbeta diversity at day 60 in some patients.

Construction of the TCRbeta library involved unique molecular identifiers. TCRdb recomputed calls from the PCR reads with MiXCR, one row per CDR3 protein. The sample shows about 980,000 distinct CDR3 sequences, roughly 29% of them seen only once. This clonotype was found a few times. Antigen: not known. V was clipped by 6 bases and J by 7 bases, with 18 bases between them. The CDR3 is 14 amino acids. J is TRBJ1-2 and V is TRBV12-3 or TRBV12-4; perhaps TRBD1 as D (6 bases). The TCR comes from a boy under two years old who had a stem cell transplant for SCID, so the T cells may come from the graft donor. Material: PBMCs, mostly from graft donor cells, obtained 360 days after TCRalphabeta/CD19-depleted stem cell transplant. The CDR3 loop is CASRTQGTLLGYTF. The CDR3 DNA sequence: TGTGCCAGCAGGACCCAGGGGACCCTCCTTGGCTACACCTTC.